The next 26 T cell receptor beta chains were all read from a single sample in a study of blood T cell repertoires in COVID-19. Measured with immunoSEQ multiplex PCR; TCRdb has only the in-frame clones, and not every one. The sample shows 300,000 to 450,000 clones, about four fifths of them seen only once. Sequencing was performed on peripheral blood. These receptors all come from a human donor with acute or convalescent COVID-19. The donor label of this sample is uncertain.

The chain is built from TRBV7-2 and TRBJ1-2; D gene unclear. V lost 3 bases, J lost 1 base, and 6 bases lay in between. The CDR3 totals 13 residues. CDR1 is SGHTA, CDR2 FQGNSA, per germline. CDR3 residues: CASSFQNNYGYTF. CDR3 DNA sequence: TGTGCCAGCAGCTTTCAAAATAACTATGGCTACACCTTC.

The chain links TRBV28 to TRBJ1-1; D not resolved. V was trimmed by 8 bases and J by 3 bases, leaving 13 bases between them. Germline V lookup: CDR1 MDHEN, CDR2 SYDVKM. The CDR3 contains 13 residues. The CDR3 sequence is CASQTSPYTEAFF. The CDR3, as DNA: TGTGCCAGCCAGACAAGCCCCTACACTGAAGCTTTCTTT.

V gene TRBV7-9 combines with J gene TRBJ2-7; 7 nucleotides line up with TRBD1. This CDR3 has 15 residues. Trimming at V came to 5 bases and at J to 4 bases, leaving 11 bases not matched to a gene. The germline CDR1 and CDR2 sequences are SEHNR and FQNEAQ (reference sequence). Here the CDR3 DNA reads TGTGCCAGCAGCCCATGGACAGGTCACTCTTACGAGCAGTACTTC. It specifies CASSPWTGHSYEQYF.

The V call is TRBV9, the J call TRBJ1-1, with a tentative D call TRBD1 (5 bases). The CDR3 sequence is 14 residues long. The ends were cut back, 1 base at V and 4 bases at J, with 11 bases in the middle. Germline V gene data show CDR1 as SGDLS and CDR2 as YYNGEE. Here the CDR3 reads CASSVTRVGTEAFF. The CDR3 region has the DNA TGTGCCAGCAGCGTAACCAGGGTGGGCACTGAAGCTTTCTTT. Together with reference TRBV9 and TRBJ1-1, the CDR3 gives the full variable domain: DSGVTQTPKHLITATGQRVTLRCSPRSGDLSVYWYQQSLDQGLQFLIQYYNGEERAKGNILERFSAQQFPDLHSELNLSSLELGDSALYFCASSVTRVGTEAFFGQGTRLTVV.

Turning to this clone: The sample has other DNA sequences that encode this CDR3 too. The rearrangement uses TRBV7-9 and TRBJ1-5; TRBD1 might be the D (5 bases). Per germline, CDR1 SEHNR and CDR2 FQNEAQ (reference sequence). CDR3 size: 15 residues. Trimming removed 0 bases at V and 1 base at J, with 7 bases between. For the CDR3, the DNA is TGTGCCAGCAGCTTAGCAGCAGGGAGCAATCAGCCCCAGCATTTT. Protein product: CASSLAAGSNQPQHF.

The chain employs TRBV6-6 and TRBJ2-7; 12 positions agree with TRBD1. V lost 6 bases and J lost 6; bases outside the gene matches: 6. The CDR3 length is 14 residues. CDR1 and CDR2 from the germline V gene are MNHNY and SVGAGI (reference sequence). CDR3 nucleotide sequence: TGTGCCAGCAGCAACCGGGACAGGGGGCTCGAGCAGTACTTC. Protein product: CASSNRDRGLEQYF.

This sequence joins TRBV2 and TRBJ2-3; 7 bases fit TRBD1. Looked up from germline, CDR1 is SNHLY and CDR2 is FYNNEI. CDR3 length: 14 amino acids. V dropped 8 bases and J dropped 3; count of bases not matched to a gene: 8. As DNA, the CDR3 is TGTGCCAGCGAGACAGGGTGGGGGACAGATACGCAGTATTTT. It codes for CASETGWGTDTQYF.

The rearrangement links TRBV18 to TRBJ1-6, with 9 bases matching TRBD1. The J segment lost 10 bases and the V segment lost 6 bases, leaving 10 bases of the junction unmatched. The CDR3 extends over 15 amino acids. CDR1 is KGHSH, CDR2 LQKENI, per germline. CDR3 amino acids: CASSPWGTGISPLHF. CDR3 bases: TGTGCCAGCTCCCCTTGGGGGACAGGGATATCACCCCTCCACTTT.

The CDR3 nucleotides read TGTGCCAGCAGCCCCCCGCAGGTCGATAATGAGCAGTTCTTC. This sequence encodes CASSPPQVDNEQFF. The chain joins TRBV5-4 to TRBJ2-1; no firm D call. The CDR3 contains 14 residues. From germline, CDR1 is SGHNT and CDR2 YYREEE (reference sequence). Between the trimmed V and J ends, which lost 4 bases and 7 bases, there was a span of 15 bases.

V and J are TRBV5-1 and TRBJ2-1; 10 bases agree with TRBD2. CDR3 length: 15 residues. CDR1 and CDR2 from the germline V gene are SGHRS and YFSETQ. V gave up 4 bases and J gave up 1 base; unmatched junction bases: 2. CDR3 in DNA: TGCGCCAGCAGCCTAGCGGGAGCATCCTACAATGAGCAGTTCTTC. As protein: CASSLAGASYNEQFF.

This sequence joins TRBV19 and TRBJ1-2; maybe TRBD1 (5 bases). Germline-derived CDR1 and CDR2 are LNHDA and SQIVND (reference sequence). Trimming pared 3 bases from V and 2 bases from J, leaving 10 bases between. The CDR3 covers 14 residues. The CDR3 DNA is TGTGCCAGTAGTATGGTGGCAGGGAACTATGGCTACACCTTC. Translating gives CASSMVAGNYGYTF. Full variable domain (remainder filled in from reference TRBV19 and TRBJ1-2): DGGITQSPKYLFRKEGQNVTLSCEQNLNHDAMYWYRQDPGQGLRLIYYSQIVNDFQKGDIAEGYSVSREKKESFPLTVTSAQKNPTAFYLCASSMVAGNYGYTFGSGTRLTVV.

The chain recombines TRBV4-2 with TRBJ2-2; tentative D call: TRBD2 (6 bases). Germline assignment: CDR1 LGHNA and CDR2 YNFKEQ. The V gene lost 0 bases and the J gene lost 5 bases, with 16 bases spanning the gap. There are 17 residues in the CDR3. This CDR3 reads CASSQDWAQSGTGELFF. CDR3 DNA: TGTGCCAGCAGCCAAGATTGGGCGCAGAGCGGGACCGGGGAGCTGTTTTTT.

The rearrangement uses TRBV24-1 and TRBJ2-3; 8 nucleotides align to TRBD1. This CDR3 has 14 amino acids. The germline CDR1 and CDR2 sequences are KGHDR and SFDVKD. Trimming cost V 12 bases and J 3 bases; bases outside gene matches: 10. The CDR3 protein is CAPIRRDRTDTQYF. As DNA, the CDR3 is TGTGCCCCAATTCGCCGGGACAGGACAGATACGCAGTATTTT.

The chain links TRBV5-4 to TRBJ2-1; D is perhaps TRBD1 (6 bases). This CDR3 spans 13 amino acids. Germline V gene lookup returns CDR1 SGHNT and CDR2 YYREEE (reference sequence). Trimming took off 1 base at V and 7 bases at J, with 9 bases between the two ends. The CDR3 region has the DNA TGTGCCAGCAGCTTGTGGGGGCGTAATGAGCAGTTCTTC. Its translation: CASSLWGRNEQFF.

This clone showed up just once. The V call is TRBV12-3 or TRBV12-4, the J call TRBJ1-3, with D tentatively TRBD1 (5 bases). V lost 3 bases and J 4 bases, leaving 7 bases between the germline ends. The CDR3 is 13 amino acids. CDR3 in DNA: TGTGCCAGCAGTTTCAGGGTGGGAAACACCATATATTTT. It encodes CASSFRVGNTIYF.

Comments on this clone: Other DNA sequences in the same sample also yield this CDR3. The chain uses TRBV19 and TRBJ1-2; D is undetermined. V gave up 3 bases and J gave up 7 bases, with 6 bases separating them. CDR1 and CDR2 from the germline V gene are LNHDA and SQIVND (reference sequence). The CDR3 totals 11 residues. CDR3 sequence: CASSIGVGYTF. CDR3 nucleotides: TGTGCCAGTAGTATCGGGGTTGGCTACACCTTC.

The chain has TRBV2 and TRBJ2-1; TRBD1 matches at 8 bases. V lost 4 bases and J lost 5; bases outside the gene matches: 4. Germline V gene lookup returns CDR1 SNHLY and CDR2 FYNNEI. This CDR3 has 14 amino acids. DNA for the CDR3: TGTGCCAGCAGTGGGGACAGGATAAACAATGAGCAGTTCTTC. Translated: CASSGDRINNEQFF.

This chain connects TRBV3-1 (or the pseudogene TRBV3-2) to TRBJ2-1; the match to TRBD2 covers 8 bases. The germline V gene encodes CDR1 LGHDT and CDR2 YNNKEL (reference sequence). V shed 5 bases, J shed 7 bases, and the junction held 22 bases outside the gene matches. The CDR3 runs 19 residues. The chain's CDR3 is CASSERIRRAGAIRNEQFF. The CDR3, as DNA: TGTGCCAGCAGCGAAAGAATTCGGAGAGCGGGGGCAATAAGAAATGAGCAGTTCTTC.

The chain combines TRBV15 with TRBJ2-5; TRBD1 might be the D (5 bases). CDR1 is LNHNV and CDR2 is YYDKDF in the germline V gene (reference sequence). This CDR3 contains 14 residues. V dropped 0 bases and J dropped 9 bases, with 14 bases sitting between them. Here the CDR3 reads CATSRDFGLRAQYF. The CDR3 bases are TGTGCCACCAGCAGAGATTTCGGGCTCAGGGCCCAGTACTTC. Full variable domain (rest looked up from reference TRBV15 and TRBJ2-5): DAMVIQNPRYQVTQFGKPVTLSCSQTLNHNVMYWYQQKSSQAPKLLFHYYDKDFNNEADTPDNFQSRRPNTSFCFLDIRSPGLGDTAMYLCATSRDFGLRAQYFGPGTRLLVL.

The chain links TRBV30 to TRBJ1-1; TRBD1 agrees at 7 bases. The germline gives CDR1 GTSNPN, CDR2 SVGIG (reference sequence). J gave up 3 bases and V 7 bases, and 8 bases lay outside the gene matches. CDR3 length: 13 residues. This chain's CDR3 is CALSGQVYTEAFF. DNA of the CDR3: TGTGCCTTATCTGGACAGGTCTACACTGAAGCTTTCTTT.

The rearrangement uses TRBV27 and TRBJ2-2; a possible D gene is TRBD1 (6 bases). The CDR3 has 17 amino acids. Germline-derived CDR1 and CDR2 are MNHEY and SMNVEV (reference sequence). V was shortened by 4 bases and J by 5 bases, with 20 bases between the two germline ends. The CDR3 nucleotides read TGTGCCAGCAGTTCGCCACAGGGTTTTCGAGGAACCGGGGAGCTGTTTTTT. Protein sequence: CASSSPQGFRGTGELFF.

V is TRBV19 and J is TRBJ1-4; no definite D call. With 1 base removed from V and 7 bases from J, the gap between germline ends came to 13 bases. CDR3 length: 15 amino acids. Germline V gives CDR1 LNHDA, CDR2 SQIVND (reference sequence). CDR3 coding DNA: TGTGCCAGTAGTATAGTAGCCCAATCGAGTGAAAAACTGTTTTTT. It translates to CASSIVAQSSEKLFF. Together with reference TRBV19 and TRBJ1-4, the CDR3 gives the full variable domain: DGGITQSPKYLFRKEGQNVTLSCEQNLNHDAMYWYRQDPGQGLRLIYYSQIVNDFQKGDIAEGYSVSREKKESFPLTVTSAQKNPTAFYLCASSIVAQSSEKLFFGSGTQLSVL.

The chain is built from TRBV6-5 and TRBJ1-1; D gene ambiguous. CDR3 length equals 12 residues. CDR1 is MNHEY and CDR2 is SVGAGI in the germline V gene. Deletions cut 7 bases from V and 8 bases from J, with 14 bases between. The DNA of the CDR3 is TGTGCCAGCATTCCTGCATTGAGCGAAGCTTTCTTT. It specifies CASIPALSEAFF.

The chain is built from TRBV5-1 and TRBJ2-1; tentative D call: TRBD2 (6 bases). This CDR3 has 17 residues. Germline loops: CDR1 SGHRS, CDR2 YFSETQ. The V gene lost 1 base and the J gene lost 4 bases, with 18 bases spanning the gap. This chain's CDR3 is CASSLLPGVRGYNEQFF. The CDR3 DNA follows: TGCGCCAGCAGCTTGCTACCGGGAGTTCGCGGGTACAATGAGCAGTTCTTC. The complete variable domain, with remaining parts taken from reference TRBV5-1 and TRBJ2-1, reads KAGVTQTPRYLIKTRGQQVTLSCSPISGHRSVSWYQQTPGQGLQFLFEYFSETQRNKGNFPGRFSGRQFSNSRSEMNVSTLELGDSALYLCASSLLPGVRGYNEQFFGPGTRLTVL.

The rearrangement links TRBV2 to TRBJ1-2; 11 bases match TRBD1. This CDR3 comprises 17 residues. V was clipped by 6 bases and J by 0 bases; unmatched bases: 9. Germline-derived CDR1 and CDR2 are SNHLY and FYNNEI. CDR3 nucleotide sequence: TGTGCCAGCAGGGGGGACAGGGGGAGCTCTCCTAACTATGGCTACACCTTC. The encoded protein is CASRGDRGSSPNYGYTF.

The CDR3 region has the DNA TGCAGTGCTAGTAAGGGGATAGCGGACTCTTACGAGCAGTACTTC. It codes for CSASKGIADSYEQYF. The V gene is TRBV20-1, the J gene TRBJ2-7; tentatively, D is TRBD2 (6 bases). Germline V lookup: CDR1 DFQATT, CDR2 SNEGSKA (reference sequence). V gave up 3 bases and J gave up 4 bases, with 19 bases separating them. This CDR3 is 15 amino acids long.